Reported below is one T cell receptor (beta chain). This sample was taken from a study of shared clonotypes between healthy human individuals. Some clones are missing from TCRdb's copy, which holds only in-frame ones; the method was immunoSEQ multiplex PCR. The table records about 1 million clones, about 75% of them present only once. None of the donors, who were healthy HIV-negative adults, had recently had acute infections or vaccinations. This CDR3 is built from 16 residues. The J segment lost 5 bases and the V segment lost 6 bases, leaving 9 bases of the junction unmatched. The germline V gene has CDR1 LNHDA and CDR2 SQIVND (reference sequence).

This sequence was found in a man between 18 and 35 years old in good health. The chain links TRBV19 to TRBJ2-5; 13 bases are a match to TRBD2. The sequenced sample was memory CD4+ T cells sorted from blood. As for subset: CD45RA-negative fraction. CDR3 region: CASSQGTSGVWETQYF. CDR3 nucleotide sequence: TGTGCCAGTAGCCAGGGGACTAGCGGGGTCTGGGAGACCCAGTACTTC.